The clone carrying this T cell receptor (beta chain) was detected ten times or more. Its antigen is not identified. These data come from a study of metastatic and nonmetastatic thyroid tumors. Study information: Repertoire comparison spanned blood and tumor or nodule tissue of malignant and benign thyroid patients. Study findings and constraints: Within blood and tumor, benign nodules reportedly had significantly lower TCR beta diversity than malignant thyroid tumors did.

Original processing methods: Clinicopathological groups supplied CDR3 differences that were used to build a distant-metastasis classifier for papillary thyroid cancer. MiXCR was used by TCRdb to re-call the PCR reads. The V and J calls shown here were made by TCRdb, not taken from the authors' results. There are about 33,000 clones in the sample; about 18% occur only once, and 9.5% to 15% lies in the top ten. The CDR3 is 13 residues long. Trimming stripped 3 bases from V and 4 bases from J, with 10 bases between. The germline V gene encodes CDR1 SGHRS and CDR2 YFSETQ. Treatment of any kind had been given to no patient before thyroid surgery.

This chain uses TRBV5-1 with TRBJ1-2; D unclear. Input material: blood. This clonotype was sampled from a male donor with papillary thyroid cancer or a benign thyroid nodule (not recorded which). Some clones in this sample may be carry-over from other donors' samples. DNA for the CDR3: TGCGCCAGCAGCTGGAACAGTCTCTATGGCTACACCTTC. It encodes CASSWNSLYGYTF.